Listed below are T cell receptor beta chains from one sample, sequenced in a study of T cells after yellow fever vaccination. MiXCR was run by TCRdb on the 5' RACE reads, yielding one entry per CDR3 protein. The data show roughly 260,000 distinct CDR3 sequences, with 13% seen just once and about 0.51% held by the top ten. The source was CD4+ T cells sorted from PBMCs, collected 45 days after the yellow fever booster vaccination. These receptors were collected from a man between 25 and 39 years old who received the YFV17D yellow fever vaccine. Each CDR3 is given without its conserved first and last residue. The order of the fields is J gene, V gene, CDR3 protein.

j_gene: TRBJ2-7
v_gene: TRBV5-1
CDR3aa: ASSLNVDGVQY

j_gene: TRBJ2-5
v_gene: TRBV7-2
CDR3aa: ASSLMKGGRETQY

j_gene: TRBJ2-1
v_gene: TRBV20-1
CDR3aa: SAWALATGPNGYNEQF

j_gene: TRBJ2-1
v_gene: TRBV29-1
CDR3aa: SVAPVDEQF

j_gene: TRBJ2-1
v_gene: TRBV4-2
CDR3aa: ASSQVGLATYNEQF

j_gene: TRBJ1-1
v_gene: TRBV5-1
CDR3aa: ASSENSGRNTEAF

j_gene: TRBJ2-5
v_gene: TRBV7-9
CDR3aa: ASSRLARGETQY

j_gene: TRBJ2-6
v_gene: TRBV7-9
CDR3aa: ASSFAEPGANVLT

j_gene: TRBJ2-2
v_gene: TRBV24-1
CDR3aa: ATSDPRQGRNTGELF

j_gene: TRBJ2-7
v_gene: TRBV10-3
CDR3aa: ASQEGTGGGYEQY

j_gene: TRBJ1-4
v_gene: TRBV3-1
CDR3aa: ASKQEGIVNEKLF

j_gene: TRBJ2-1
v_gene: TRBV25-1
CDR3aa: ASRRQGADNEQF

j_gene: TRBJ2-1
v_gene: TRBV11-3
CDR3aa: ASRSTSGSYNEQF

j_gene: TRBJ2-7
v_gene: TRBV5-1
CDR3aa: ASSSNYEQY

j_gene: TRBJ2-5
v_gene: TRBV18
CDR3aa: ASSPDYQETQY

j_gene: TRBJ1-1
v_gene: TRBV20-1
CDR3aa: SARSAAVNTAAF

j_gene: TRBJ1-1
v_gene: TRBV14
CDR3aa: ASSQTGTANTEAF

j_gene: TRBJ2-1
v_gene: TRBV7-2
CDR3aa: ASTLSAGDYNEQF

j_gene: TRBJ2-1
v_gene: TRBV20-1
CDR3aa: SARGGSNLNQF

j_gene: TRBJ2-3
v_gene: TRBV20-1
CDR3aa: SARSSTFTDTQY

j_gene: TRBJ2-4
v_gene: TRBV28
CDR3aa: ASTAGGVPKNIQY

j_gene: TRBJ1-5
v_gene: TRBV2
CDR3aa: ASTGQGGQPQH

j_gene: TRBJ2-1
v_gene: TRBV7-2
CDR3aa: ASTTGGSGNEQF

j_gene: TRBJ2-3
v_gene: TRBV7-9
CDR3aa: AGTTDTQY

j_gene: TRBJ2-7
v_gene: TRBV27
CDR3aa: ASSRSISGVDEQY

j_gene: TRBJ1-6
v_gene: TRBV28
CDR3aa: ASRRQGTSPLH

j_gene: TRBJ1-5
v_gene: TRBV29-1
CDR3aa: SVGQGGNQPQH

j_gene: TRBJ2-7
v_gene: TRBV18
CDR3aa: ASSPLGTGLNEQY

j_gene: TRBJ2-2
v_gene: TRBV5-1
CDR3aa: ASSLTSSGSSGELF

j_gene: TRBJ2-3
v_gene: TRBV5-1
CDR3aa: ASSAGQPGGDTQY

j_gene: TRBJ2-1
v_gene: TRBV24-1
CDR3aa: ATSGLLGTSGKNYNEQF

j_gene: TRBJ2-1
v_gene: TRBV15
CDR3aa: ATSRVLSGSYNEQF

j_gene: TRBJ1-1
v_gene: TRBV12-3/TRBV12-4
CDR3aa: ASSLSVGTEAF

j_gene: TRBJ2-1
v_gene: TRBV3-1
CDR3aa: ASSQDSGLYNEQF

j_gene: TRBJ2-2
v_gene: TRBV5-1
CDR3aa: ASSLQGGVTGELF

j_gene: TRBJ2-1
v_gene: TRBV7-9
CDR3aa: ASSITSLGAHNEQF

j_gene: TRBJ2-5
v_gene: TRBV6-6
CDR3aa: ASSYGQVETQY